This entry is about one T cell receptor (beta chain). This entry comes from a study of T-cell reconstitution after alpha-beta-depleted transplantation in children. Unique molecular identifiers were used in preparing the TCRbeta library. TCRdb re-analysed the PCR reads in MiXCR, keeping a single row per CDR3 protein. Of a few hundred thousand distinct CDR3 sequences listed, 20% to 30% are singletons. Germline CDR1 and CDR2: SGHRS and YFSETQ. Unmatched junction bases numbered 7, after V lost 4 bases and J lost 0 bases. This CDR3 region has 16 residues. This TCR was recovered from a boy less than two years old with Wiskott-Aldrich syndrome, due to receive a stem cell transplant. The chain recombines TRBV5-1 with TRBJ2-4; 7 nucleotides match TRBD2. The sequences come from PBMCs, collected before TCRalphabeta/CD19-depleted stem cell transplant. This CDR3 is CASSAGTTIAKNIQYF. In DNA, the CDR3 is TGCGCCAGCAGCGCCGGGACTACCATAGCCAAAAACATTCAGTACTTC.